These 15 T cell receptor beta chains were all obtained from the same sample, sequenced in a study of tumour-infiltrating T cells in Burkitt lymphoma. Some clones are missing from TCRdb's copy, which holds only in-frame ones; the method was immunoSEQ multiplex PCR. The profile shows 960 or so clones, 10% to 15% of them singletons. Specimen: tumor tissue. These receptors originate from a human donor with Burkitt lymphoma.

V and J are TRBV6-5 and TRBJ1-6; D gene unclear. V lost 3 bases and J lost 0, with 9 bases in between. The CDR3 is 16 amino acids. Germline lookup yields CDR1 MNHEY and CDR2 SVGAGI. The CDR3 is CASSYVRFSYNSPLHF. The CDR3 nucleotides read TGTGCCAGCAGTTATGTTCGGTTCTCCTATAATTCACCCCTCCACTTT.

This chain links TRBV7-9 with TRBJ1-5; D gene unclear. The CDR3 is made up of 14 amino acids. Trimming pared 3 bases from V and 3 bases from J, leaving 9 bases between. Germline CDR1 is SEHNR and CDR2 is FQNEAQ (reference sequence). The CDR3: CASSFADANQPQHF. CDR3 nucleotides: TGTGCCAGCAGCTTCGCAGACGCCAATCAGCCCCAGCATTTT.

The J gene is TRBJ1-2, the V gene TRBV19; perhaps TRBD1 as D (6 bases). Trimming shortened V by 2 bases and J by 8 bases, and 15 bases separated the two germline ends. This CDR3 comprises 14 residues. Germline CDR1 is LNHDA and CDR2 is SQIVND (reference sequence). The CDR3 nucleotides are TGTGCCAGTAGTATAAACGCAGGGGCCGCGGGCTACACCTTC. It is translated as CASSINAGAAGYTF.

This clone was recorded a few times. V usage is TRBV7-9 and J usage is TRBJ1-5; D not certain. The CDR3 is 14 residues long. The V end lost 1 base, the J end lost 1 base, and 5 bases lay between the germline ends. Per the germline V gene, CDR1 is SEHNR and CDR2 is FQNEAQ (reference sequence). DNA for the CDR3: TGTGCCAGCAGCTTAGGGCAGAGCAATCAGCCCCAGCATTTT. Translated: CASSLGQSNQPQHF. The full variable domain, rest sourced from reference TRBV7-9 and TRBJ1-5, is DTGVSQNPRHKITKRGQNVTFRCDPISEHNRLYWYRQTLGQGPEFLTYFQNEAQLEKSRLLSDRFSAERPKGSFSTLEIQRTEQGDSAMYLCASSLGQSNQPQHFGDGTRLSIL.

The chain is built from TRBV10-3 and TRBJ2-1; D gene uncertain. Trimming removed 10 bases from V and 5 bases from J, with 18 bases in between. This CDR3 has 14 residues. CDR1 is ENHRY and CDR2 is SYGVKD in the germline V gene. The CDR3 here is CATQTGQFDNEQFF. CDR3 coding DNA: TGTGCCACTCAAACTGGGCAGTTTGACAATGAGCAGTTCTTC.

This chain connects TRBV4-1 to TRBJ1-5; D is possibly TRBD1 (5 bases). Per germline, CDR1 MGHRA and CDR2 YSYEKL. With 4 bases removed from V and 2 bases from J, the gap between germline ends came to 12 bases. The CDR3 loop spans 15 amino acids. CDR3 DNA sequence: TGCGCCAGCAGCCCTGAACGAGGGGGCAATCAGCCCCAGCATTTT. Translation: CASSPERGGNQPQHF.

Written as DNA, the CDR3 is TGTGCCAGCAGCGTAGTGTCCAAGGGACAGGGCCGCTCCTACAATGAGCAGTTCTTC. Protein sequence: CASSVVSKGQGRSYNEQFF. The chain is built from TRBV9 and TRBJ2-1, with 9 bases that match TRBD1. The V and J ends lost 0 bases and 0 bases, in that order; junction bases with no gene match: 10. Per the germline V gene, CDR1 is SGDLS and CDR2 is YYNGEE. The CDR3 loop spans 19 amino acids.

This clone appeared a few times. The rearrangement joins TRBV2 to TRBJ2-3, with unresolved D. The CDR3 consists of 11 residues. Germline V gives CDR1 SNHLY, CDR2 FYNNEI. Trimming shortened V by 6 bases and J by 6 bases, and 7 bases separated the two germline ends. CDR3 nucleotide sequence: TGTGCCAGCAGGAGGAGTGATACGCAGTATTTT. Translation: CASRRSDTQYF.

This chain uses TRBV9 with TRBJ2-3; the match to TRBD1 covers 11 bases. In germline, CDR1 is SGDLS, CDR2 YYNGEE. The V gene end was trimmed by 0 bases and the J gene end by 7 bases; junction bases not matched to a gene: 4. The CDR3 is made up of 15 amino acids. The CDR3 region has the DNA TGTGCCAGCAGCGTAGAGGGACAGGGGGGGAATACGCAGTATTTT. This gives the protein CASSVEGQGGNTQYF.

As to this clone: Compared with germline, one end of the junction differs, possibly owing to a read error. J is TRBJ1-3 and V is TRBV30; no clear D. Looked up from germline, CDR1 is GTSNPN and CDR2 is SVGIG (reference sequence). This CDR3 is built from 13 residues. CDR3 sequence: CAWSKTVTNTRYF. The CDR3 coding sequence is TGTGCCTGGAGTAAGACCGTAACGAACACCAGATATTTT.

This clone was picked up a small number of times. This sample also contains other DNA sequences that code for the same CDR3. The V call is TRBV7-9, the J call TRBJ2-7; no firm D call. The CDR3 length is 15 residues. V was shortened by 1 base and J by 2 bases, with 12 bases between the two germline ends. CDR1 and CDR2 from the germline V gene are SEHNR and FQNEAQ (reference sequence). In DNA form, the CDR3 reads TGTGCCAGCAGCTTAGTCGTTTCGGGCGCCTACGAGCAGTACTTC. Its protein is CASSLVVSGAYEQYF.

The chain uses TRBV19 and TRBJ2-7; 10 nucleotides match TRBD1. Germline V gene lookup returns CDR1 LNHDA and CDR2 SQIVND (reference sequence). This CDR3 has 15 amino acids. After removal of 5 bases from V and 4 bases from J, the junction contained 8 bases not matched to a gene. The CDR3 sequence: CASSPGTGVGYEQYF. DNA for the CDR3: TGTGCCAGTAGTCCCGGGACAGGGGTCGGGTACGAGCAGTACTTC.

This clone has a handful of counts. The rearrangement joins TRBV7-8 to TRBJ2-5, with TRBD2 matching over 11 bases. CDR1 and CDR2 from the germline V gene are SGHVS and FQNEAQ. J was trimmed by 5 bases and V by 5 bases; bases with no gene match: 7. This CDR3 has 15 residues. Here the CDR3 DNA reads TGTGCCAGCAGCATAGTAGCGGGGGGGCCTGAGACCCAGTACTTC. Its translation is CASSIVAGGPETQYF.

There are a few counts of this clone. The chain carries TRBV11-1 and TRBJ2-7, with TRBD1 matching over 12 bases. After removal of 5 bases from V and 6 bases from J, the junction contained 2 bases not matched to a gene. The CDR3 extends over 13 amino acids. Germline values: CDR1 SGHAT, CDR2 FQDESV (reference sequence). DNA of the CDR3: TGTGCCAGCAGCGCGGGACAGGGGGCCGAGCAGTACTTC. Its translation: CASSAGQGAEQYF.

CDR3 nucleotide sequence: TGTGCCAGCACTTCCACCAACAATCAGCCCCAGCATTTT. This sequence encodes CASTSTNNQPQHF. The rearrangement links TRBV6-1 to TRBJ1-5; no reliable D call. CDR1 is MNHNS, CDR2 SASEGT, per germline. CDR3 size: 13 residues. Trimming shortened V by 7 bases and J by 3 bases, and 10 bases separated the two germline ends.